This T cell receptor (beta chain) comes out of a study of cytomegalovirus exposure and HLA in healthy donors. Study-wide context: Out of 398 genotyped donors, less than 85% belonged to the Caucasian-associated ancestry cluster.

Study findings and constraints: Excluded were some V segments that proved indistinguishable, including TRBV6-2 and TRBV6-3. Later analysis associated a missense DCLRE1C variant with TCR beta V- and J-gene trimming.

With regard to this clone: Its target is unknown.

The PCR contained 60 Vbeta and 13 Jbeta primers. Original analysis: Later reanalysis found around 84 million unique TCR beta chains, some 10 million of them shared. The repertoire was sequenced with immunoSEQ multiplex PCR; TCRdb's copy has only in-frame clones and lacks some. The D gene and trimming were derived from the DNA, and the V and J assignments and clone size from that table. The data hold about 89,000 clones, with more than 70% observed a single time. Trimming took 0 bases from V and 5 from J, leaving 14 bases between them. The germline CDR1 and CDR2 sequences are SGHRS and YFSETQ. This CDR3 is 15 amino acids long.

This TCR was recovered from a young man in good health and CMV-seronegative. Source material: PBMCs. This chain joins TRBV5-1 and TRBJ2-5; tentative D call: TRBD1 (5 bases). CDR3 amino acids: CASSLGGTVRETQYF. The CDR3 coding sequence is TGCGCCAGCAGCTTGGGGGGCACAGTGCGGGAGACCCAGTACTTC.